One sample yielded the 30 T cell receptor beta chains listed below, sequenced in a study of regulatory T cells in long-lasting Graves disease. HTBI primers from iRepertoire and Arm-PCR of CDR3 regions yielded the TCR beta libraries. TCRdb redid the calling of the multiplex PCR reads with MiXCR, one entry per CDR3 protein. The data show about 440,000 distinct CDR3 sequences, about 15% seen once. Time point described: newly diagnosed GD, antithyroid drugs for less than 3 months. Preparation of the TCR library used RNA extracted from PBMCs. This same sample was also part of a study on T cells in Graves' hyperthyroidism and ophthalmopathy.

The sequences come from peripheral blood mononuclear cells (PBMCs), collected at new diagnosis, from a patient treated with antithyroid drugs. The receptor source for this set is a woman aged 18 to 35 with Graves disease.

This clonotype occurred many times. The chain carries TRBV7-9 and TRBJ2-1, with D possibly matching TRBD2 (6 bases). Germline V gene sequence: CDR1 SEHNR, CDR2 FQNEAQ (reference sequence). Deletions cut 1 base from V and 7 bases from J, with 14 bases between. This CDR3 is 15 amino acids long. The CDR3 coding sequence is TGTGCCAGCAGCTTAGTGTCTGCGGGAAAGAATGAGCAGTTCTTC. It encodes CASSLVSAGKNEQFF.

This clonotype has a count of ten or more. The chain is built from TRBV28 and TRBJ2-7; TRBD2 agrees at 8 bases. The CDR3 spans 17 residues. The germline V gene has CDR1 MDHEN and CDR2 SYDVKM. J gave up 3 bases and V 2 bases, and 12 bases lay outside the gene matches. In DNA, the CDR3 is TGTGCCAGCAGTTTACCCCCGGGGCTAGCGGGCTTCTACGAGCAGTACTTC. Translation: CASSLPPGLAGFYEQYF.

The genes are TRBV3-1 and TRBJ2-7; D perhaps matches TRBD1 (6 bases). Germline CDR1 is LGHDT and CDR2 is YNNKEL (reference sequence). This CDR3 has 15 amino acids. V lost 3 bases and J 2 bases, leaving 14 bases between the germline ends. The CDR3 reads CASSHEGRTAYEQYF. The CDR3 nucleotides read TGTGCCAGCAGCCACGAGGGACGGACAGCCTACGAGCAGTACTTC.

This clonotype occurred many times. The V call is TRBV3-1, the J call TRBJ2-3; no definite D call. The V end lost 1 base, the J end lost 5 bases, and 4 bases lay between the germline ends. The CDR3 spans 12 residues. The germline V gene has CDR1 LGHDT and CDR2 YNNKEL (reference sequence). This CDR3 is CASSQVGDTQYF. The CDR3 coding sequence is TGTGCCAGCAGCCAAGTCGGAGATACGCAGTATTTT.

The chain is built from TRBV7-3 and TRBJ2-2; D ambiguous. The CDR3 is 15 amino acids. Germline CDR1 and CDR2: SGHTA and FQGTGA. The V end lost 4 bases, the J end lost 2 bases, and 11 bases lay between the germline ends. The CDR3 here is CASSSDVVNTGELFF. The CDR3 DNA is TGTGCCAGCAGCTCCGATGTGGTAAACACCGGGGAGCTGTTTTTT.

The chain has TRBV15 and TRBJ1-6; D unresolved. The V gene's germline CDR1 is LNHNV and CDR2 YYDKDF (reference sequence). The V and J ends lost 1 base and 0 bases respectively, with 10 bases between them. This CDR3 is built from 17 residues. CDR3 nucleotides: TGTGCCACCAGCAGAGTATCTGGAAGCTCCTATAATTCACCCCTCCACTTT. Translating it yields CATSRVSGSSYNSPLHF.

This clonotype was counted ten times or more. A junction boundary mismatches the germline segment, possibly from a read error. The chain carries TRBV12-3 or TRBV12-4 and TRBJ2-5, with TRBD2 matching 8 bases. The CDR3 loop spans 15 amino acids. In DNA, the CDR3 is TGTGCCAGCAGCTTAGCGGCGGGAGGTGGGGAGACCCAGTACTTC. This codes for CASSLAAGGGETQYF.

The rearrangement uses TRBV11-3 and TRBJ2-2, with 13 bases that match TRBD2. V lost 5 bases, J lost 4 bases, and 16 bases stayed unmatched. Germline V gene lookup returns CDR1 SGHNT and CDR2 YENEEA. CDR3 length: 20 residues. CDR3 sequence (DNA): TGTGCCAGCAGCCCCCCCTCACTAGCGGGAGGGTTGTTCAGCACCGGGGAGCTGTTTTTT. It is translated as CASSPPSLAGGLFSTGELFF.

With respect to this clonotype: One base away lies a much larger clone, so this may be a sequencing read error. The chain has TRBV20-1 and TRBJ2-3; D is perhaps TRBD2 (6 bases). Germline V gene sequence: CDR1 DFQATT, CDR2 SNEGSKA (reference sequence). V was trimmed by 6 bases and J by 6 bases, leaving 25 bases between them. CDR3 size: 16 residues. CDR3 sequence: CSAQILGLPTHDTQYF. The CDR3 region has the DNA TGCAGTGCGCAGATACTGGGACTCCCAACACACGATACGCAGTATTTT.

The chain employs TRBV6-6 and TRBJ1-1; no clear D. V was clipped by 0 bases and J by 1 base, with 9 bases between them. CDR1 is MNHNY and CDR2 is SVGAGI in the germline V gene (reference sequence). The CDR3 spans 15 residues. The chain's CDR3 is CASSYSITANTEAFF. CDR3 in DNA: TGTGCCAGCAGTTACTCGATAACAGCGAACACTGAAGCTTTCTTT.

The chain has TRBV11-3 and TRBJ2-5; TRBD1 matches at 10 bases. Germline CDR1 SGHNT, CDR2 YENEEA. V trimming: 3 bases; J trimming: 5 bases; junction bases outside the gene matches: 6. The CDR3 runs to 15 residues. Here the CDR3 DNA reads TGTGCCAGCAGCTTGACAGGGGGCCCGAAGGAGACCCAGTACTTC. Translating it yields CASSLTGGPKETQYF. Filled out from reference TRBV11-3 and TRBJ2-5, the complete variable domain reads EAGVVQSPRYKIIEKKQPVAFWCNPISGHNTLYWYLQNLGQGPELLIRYENEEAVDDSQLPKDRFSAERLKGVDSTLKIQPAELGDSAVYLCASSLTGGPKETQYFGPGTRLLVL.

This clonotype has a handful of counts. V and J are TRBV3-1 and TRBJ2-1; 11 bases fit TRBD2. The CDR3 has 15 residues. V dropped 5 bases and J dropped 6; count of bases not matched to a gene: 6. CDR1 and CDR2 from the germline V gene are LGHDT and YNNKEL (reference sequence). CDR3 in amino acids: CASSELAGARNEQFF. The DNA of the CDR3 is TGTGCCAGCAGCGAACTAGCGGGAGCTCGCAATGAGCAGTTCTTC.

With regard to this clonotype: Since a much larger clone is just one base distant, this may be a read error. The chain is built from TRBV2 and TRBJ2-3; 9 bases are shared with TRBD1. The better agreement between TRBJ2-7 and the DNA end casts doubt on the J call. Germline-derived CDR1 and CDR2 are SNHLY and FYNNEI. CDR3 length equals 16 residues. The CDR3 DNA follows: TGTGCCAGCCTCCCGCTCGGGACAGGGAACCCTTCCGAGCAGTACTTC. Translation gives CASLPLGTGNPSEQYF.

Ten or more counts support this clonotype. CDR3 DNA: TGTGCCAGCAGCTCATACGGAACCTACGAGCAGTACTTC. This encodes CASSSYGTYEQYF. The chain is built from TRBV5-8 and TRBJ2-7, with unresolved D. The V end was cut by 3 bases, the J end by 2 bases, with 9 bases between. The CDR3 loop spans 13 amino acids. Germline CDR1 SGHTS, CDR2 YDEGEE.

This clonotype was detected ten times or more. The rearrangement links TRBV28 to TRBJ2-5, with TRBD1 identical over 9 bases. The CDR3 contains 19 residues. Germline assignment: CDR1 MDHEN and CDR2 SYDVKM. V was clipped by 7 bases and J by 0 bases; unmatched bases: 18. The DNA for the CDR3 is TGTGCCAGCACCCTGAGTCGGGGGGACAGGGATGATTACCAAGAGACCCAGTACTTC. Protein sequence: CASTLSRGDRDDYQETQYF.

This clonotype was observed a few times. The gene calls are TRBV10-3 and TRBJ2-1; D remains ambiguous. Germline CDR1 and CDR2: ENHRY and SYGVKD. Between the trimmed V and J ends, which lost 7 bases and 1 base, there was a span of 11 bases. This CDR3 comprises 14 residues. The DNA for the CDR3 is TGTGCCATCAAGTTAGTACCATCCTACAATGAGCAGTTCTTC. This codes for CAIKLVPSYNEQFF.

CDR3 sequence (DNA): TGTGCCAGCAATGGTGTGGGGCTGGGGACCGGGGAGCTGTTTTTT. Its protein is CASNGVGLGTGELFF. The gene calls are TRBV28 and TRBJ2-2; a weak D match, TRBD1 (5 bases). Germline CDR1 MDHEN, CDR2 SYDVKM. The ends were cut back, 7 bases at V and 5 bases at J, with 17 bases in the middle. The CDR3 covers 15 residues.

The rearrangement links TRBV12-3 or TRBV12-4 to TRBJ2-2; TRBD1 might be the D (6 bases). The length of the CDR3 is 14 residues. Trimming stripped 6 bases from V and 8 bases from J, with 16 bases between. CDR3 amino acids: CASRGDRFRGELFF. The CDR3 DNA sequence: TGTGCCAGCAGAGGAGACAGGTTCAGGGGGGAGCTGTTTTTT.

Many counts were recorded for this clonotype. This chain uses TRBV24-1 with TRBJ2-1; 11 positions match TRBD2. The CDR3 is 15 amino acids. In germline, CDR1 is KGHDR, CDR2 SFDVKD. V shed 3 bases, J shed 4 bases, and the junction held 1 base outside the gene matches. The CDR3 spells CATSDTSGGYNEQFF. Written as DNA, the CDR3 is TGTGCCACCAGTGATACTAGCGGGGGTTACAATGAGCAGTTCTTC.

This clonotype was seen once. The chain carries TRBV19 and TRBJ1-5; D gene uncertain. The CDR3 has 17 amino acids. Trimming pared 4 bases from V and 0 bases from J, leaving 16 bases between. Germline values: CDR1 LNHDA, CDR2 SQIVND (reference sequence). The CDR3 nucleotides read TGTGCCAGTAGTACAATAGGACGGGGAAATAGCAATCAGCCCCAGCATTTT. Translating gives CASSTIGRGNSNQPQHF.

The table lists this clonotype with many counts. V and J are TRBV6-2 or TRBV6-3 and TRBJ2-3, with 7 nucleotides matching TRBD2. The CDR3 has 17 amino acids. Germline CDR1 reads MNHEY; CDR2 reads SVGEGT. The junction had 8 bases not matched to a gene; V was cut back by 0 bases and J by 2 bases. DNA of the CDR3: TGTGCCAGCAGTTACTCGACTCGCGGGGGTCCCACAGATACGCAGTATTTT. Its translation: CASSYSTRGGPTDTQYF.

In this sample, this clonotype turned up a few times. The J gene is TRBJ1-6, the V gene TRBV20-1, with D possibly matching TRBD1 (6 bases). V lost 6 bases and J lost 6, with 21 bases in between. Germline V gene lookup returns CDR1 DFQATT and CDR2 SNEGSKA (reference sequence). The CDR3 has 16 amino acids. The DNA of the CDR3 is TGCAGTGCACCGTATGGGGGGCGGGTGGTTAATTCACCCCTCCACTTT. It translates to CSAPYGGRVVNSPLHF.

The chain uses TRBV7-9 and TRBJ1-5; 10 nucleotides agree with TRBD1. Germline lookup yields CDR1 SEHNR and CDR2 FQNEAQ (reference sequence). V lost 5 bases and J lost 3; bases outside the gene matches: 4. There are 15 residues in the CDR3. In nucleotides, the CDR3 is TGTGCCAGCAGCGAGGGACAGGGGAACAATCAGCCCCAGCATTTT. Translated: CASSEGQGNNQPQHF.

The chain carries TRBV19 and TRBJ2-3, with 9 bases identical to TRBD1. V lost 5 bases and J lost 2; bases outside the gene matches: 5. Germline V gene data show CDR1 as LNHDA and CDR2 as SQIVND (reference sequence). The CDR3 contains 15 residues. The CDR3 bases are TGTGCCAGTAGTCCCGGACAGGGGCACACAGATACGCAGTATTTT. Translating gives CASSPGQGHTDTQYF.

In its sample, this clonotype was seen many times. The rearrangement uses TRBV28 and TRBJ2-3; no clear D. The CDR3 sequence is 15 residues long. The V and J ends lost 3 bases and 0 bases respectively, with 10 bases between them. Per the germline V gene, CDR1 is MDHEN and CDR2 is SYDVKM. The CDR3 loop reads CASSFGGHSTDTQYF. Here the CDR3 DNA reads TGTGCCAGCAGTTTTGGCGGCCATAGCACAGATACGCAGTATTTT. The whole variable domain, filled in from reference TRBV28 and TRBJ2-3, reads DVKVTQSSRYLVKRTGEKVFLECVQDMDHENMFWYRQDPGLGLRLIYFSYDVKMKEKGDIPEGYSVSREKKERFSLILESASTNQTSMYLCASSFGGHSTDTQYFGPGTRLTVL.

This clonotype was recorded at least ten times. This chain uses TRBV20-1 with TRBJ2-3; TRBD1 or TRBD2 may be the D gene (6 bases each). The ends were cut back, 3 bases at V and 0 bases at J, with 16 bases in the middle. The CDR3 has 16 amino acids. CDR1 and CDR2 (germline): DFQATT, SNEGSKA (reference sequence). CDR3 region: CSARRGAGSSTDTQYF. In DNA form, the CDR3 reads TGCAGTGCTAGGAGGGGGGCAGGCTCTAGCACAGATACGCAGTATTTT.

The sample holds many counts of this clonotype. The chain employs TRBV2 and TRBJ2-7, with TRBD2 identical over 10 bases. The CDR3 contains 17 residues. V lost 5 bases, J lost 6 bases, and 16 bases stayed unmatched. Germline V gene sequence: CDR1 SNHLY, CDR2 FYNNEI. The CDR3 DNA is TGTGCCAGCAGTCTTAACACCGGGACTAGCGCCATCTCCGAGCAGTACTTC. Its translation: CASSLNTGTSAISEQYF.

This clonotype was counted between two and nine times. The chain links TRBV18 to TRBJ1-2, with D maybe TRBD1 (5 bases). Trimming left V 2 bases short and J 8 bases short, with 12 bases between. This CDR3 has 13 residues. The V gene's germline CDR1 is KGHSH and CDR2 LQKENI. The CDR3 region has the DNA TGTGCCAGCTCACCAAATAAGGGGTACGGCTACACCTTC. This codes for CASSPNKGYGYTF.

At least ten counts were recorded for this clonotype. The chain uses TRBV7-3 and TRBJ2-3; no clear D. Germline values: CDR1 SGHTA, CDR2 FQGTGA. The CDR3 is 13 residues long. Deletions cut 1 base from V and 4 bases from J, with 6 bases between. CDR3 protein: CASSLIQADTQYF. The CDR3 DNA is TGTGCCAGCAGCTTAATCCAAGCAGATACGCAGTATTTT.

This clonotype was counted at least ten times. The rearrangement links TRBV11-2 to TRBJ1-4; 12 nucleotides agree with TRBD1. The CDR3 length is 17 residues. V lost 4 bases and J lost 8; bases outside the gene matches: 11. The germline CDR1 and CDR2 sequences are SGHAT and FQNNGV. The CDR3 DNA is TGTGCCAGCAGCTCCGGGACAGGGGGCGCAGAGTCCGAAAAACTGTTTTTT. It translates to CASSSGTGGAESEKLFF.